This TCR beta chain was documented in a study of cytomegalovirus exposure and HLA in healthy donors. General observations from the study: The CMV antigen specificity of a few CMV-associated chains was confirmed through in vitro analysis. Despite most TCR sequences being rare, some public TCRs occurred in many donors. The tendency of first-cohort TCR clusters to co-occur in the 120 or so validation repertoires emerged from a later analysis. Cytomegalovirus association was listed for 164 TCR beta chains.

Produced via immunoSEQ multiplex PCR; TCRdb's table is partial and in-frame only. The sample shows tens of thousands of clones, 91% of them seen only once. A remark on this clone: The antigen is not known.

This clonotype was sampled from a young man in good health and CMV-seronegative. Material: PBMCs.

The CDR3 protein is CASSSTEGGSSGNTIYF. CDR3 DNA sequence: TGTGCCAGCTCATCCACGGAAGGAGGCAGCTCTGGAAACACCATATATTTT. The gene calls are TRBV18 and TRBJ1-3; no reliable D call. V lost 5 bases and J 0 bases, leaving 17 bases between the germline ends. CDR1 is KGHSH, CDR2 LQKENI, per germline. The CDR3 covers 17 residues.